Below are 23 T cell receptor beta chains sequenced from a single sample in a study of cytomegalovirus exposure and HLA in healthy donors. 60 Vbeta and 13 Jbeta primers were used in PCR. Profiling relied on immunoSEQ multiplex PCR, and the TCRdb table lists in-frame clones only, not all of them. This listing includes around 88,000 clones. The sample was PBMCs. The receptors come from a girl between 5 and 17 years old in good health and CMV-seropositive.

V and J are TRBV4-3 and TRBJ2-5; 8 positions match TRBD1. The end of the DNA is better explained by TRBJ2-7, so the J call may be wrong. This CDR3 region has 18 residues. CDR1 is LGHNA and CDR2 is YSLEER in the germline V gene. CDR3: CASSQEISPRDRLYEQYF. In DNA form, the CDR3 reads TGCGCCAGCAGCCAGGAGATCTCCCCCCGGGACAGGCTCTACGAGCAGTACTTC.

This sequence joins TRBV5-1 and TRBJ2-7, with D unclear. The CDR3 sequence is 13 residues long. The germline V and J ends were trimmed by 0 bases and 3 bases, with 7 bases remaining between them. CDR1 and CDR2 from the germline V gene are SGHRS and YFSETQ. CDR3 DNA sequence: TGCGCCAGCAGCTTGGACTGGGGCTACGAGCAGTACGTC. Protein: CASSLDWGYEQYV.

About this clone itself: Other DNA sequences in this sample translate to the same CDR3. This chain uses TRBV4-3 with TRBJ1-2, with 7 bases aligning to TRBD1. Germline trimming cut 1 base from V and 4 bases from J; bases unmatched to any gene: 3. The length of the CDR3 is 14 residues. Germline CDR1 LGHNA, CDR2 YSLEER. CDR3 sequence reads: CASSQARTGYGYTF. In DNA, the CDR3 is TGCGCCAGCAGCCAAGCCCGGACAGGCTATGGCTACACCTTC.

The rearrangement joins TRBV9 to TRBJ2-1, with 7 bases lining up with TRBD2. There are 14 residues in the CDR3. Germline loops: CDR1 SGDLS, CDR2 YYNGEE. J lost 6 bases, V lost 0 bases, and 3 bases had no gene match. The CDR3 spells CASSVAASGNEQFF. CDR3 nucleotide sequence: TGTGCCAGCAGCGTAGCGGCTAGCGGCAATGAGCAGTTCTTC.

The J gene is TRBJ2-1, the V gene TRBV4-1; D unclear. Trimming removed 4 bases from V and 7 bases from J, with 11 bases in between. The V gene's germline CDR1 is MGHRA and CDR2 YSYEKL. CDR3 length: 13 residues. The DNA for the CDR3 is TGCGCCAGCAGCCCCAAGCAGGTAAATGAGCAGTTCTTC. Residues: CASSPKQVNEQFF.

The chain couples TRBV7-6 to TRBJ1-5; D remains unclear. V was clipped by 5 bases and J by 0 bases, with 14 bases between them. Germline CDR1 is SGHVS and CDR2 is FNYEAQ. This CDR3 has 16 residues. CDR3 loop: CASSPREFYSNQPQHF. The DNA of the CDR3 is TGTGCCAGCAGCCCCCGGGAGTTTTATAGCAATCAGCCCCAGCATTTT.

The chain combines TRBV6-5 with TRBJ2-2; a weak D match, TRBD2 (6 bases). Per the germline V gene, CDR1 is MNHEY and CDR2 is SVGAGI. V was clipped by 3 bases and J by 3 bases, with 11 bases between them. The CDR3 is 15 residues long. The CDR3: CASSYGGLYTGELFF. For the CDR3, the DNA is TGTGCCAGCAGTTATGGGGGACTCTACACCGGGGAGCTGTTTTTT.

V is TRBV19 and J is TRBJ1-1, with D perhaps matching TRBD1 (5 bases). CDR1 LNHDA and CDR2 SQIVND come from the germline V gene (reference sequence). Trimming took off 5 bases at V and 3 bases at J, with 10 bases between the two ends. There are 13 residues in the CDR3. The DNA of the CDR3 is TGTGCCAGTAGTTTCGGACAAGACACTGAAGCTTTCTTT. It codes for CASSFGQDTEAFF.

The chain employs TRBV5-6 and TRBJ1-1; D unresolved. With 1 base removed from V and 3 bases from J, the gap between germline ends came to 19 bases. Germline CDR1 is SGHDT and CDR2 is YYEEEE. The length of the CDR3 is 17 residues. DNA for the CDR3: TGTGCCAGCAGCTTGTTCCAGCGGTATAGGGAGGACACTGAAGCTTTCTTT. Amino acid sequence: CASSLFQRYREDTEAFF.

The DNA of the CDR3 is TGTGCCAGCAGCCATGCTCCGGGACTAGCGGGGGAAGAGACCCAGTACTTC. The encoded protein is CASSHAPGLAGEETQYF. The chain joins TRBV4-2 to TRBJ2-5, with 14 bases that match TRBD2. Germline loops: CDR1 LGHNA, CDR2 YNFKEQ. Trimming took 3 bases from V and 3 from J; bases not matched to a gene: 6. The CDR3 loop spans 17 amino acids.

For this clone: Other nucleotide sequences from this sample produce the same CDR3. The DNA for the CDR3 is TGCGCCAGCAGCTTGGGAGGTCTTAATGAAAAACTGTTTTTT. Protein: CASSLGGLNEKLFF. This chain joins TRBV5-1 and TRBJ1-4; D remains ambiguous. Germline lookup yields CDR1 SGHRS and CDR2 YFSETQ. V gave up 0 bases and J gave up 4 bases, with 7 bases separating them. CDR3 length: 14 amino acids.

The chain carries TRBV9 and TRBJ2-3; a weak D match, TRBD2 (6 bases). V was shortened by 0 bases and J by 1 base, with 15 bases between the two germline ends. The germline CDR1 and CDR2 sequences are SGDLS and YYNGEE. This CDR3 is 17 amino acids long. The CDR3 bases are TGTGCCAGCAGCGTAGCTCTCGGGACTTGGGGCACAGATACGCAGTATTTT. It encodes CASSVALGTWGTDTQYF. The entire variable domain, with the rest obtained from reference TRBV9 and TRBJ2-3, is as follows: DSGVTQTPKHLITATGQRVTLRCSPRSGDLSVYWYQQSLDQGLQFLIQYYNGEERAKGNILERFSAQQFPDLHSELNLSSLELGDSALYFCASSVALGTWGTDTQYFGPGTRLTVL.

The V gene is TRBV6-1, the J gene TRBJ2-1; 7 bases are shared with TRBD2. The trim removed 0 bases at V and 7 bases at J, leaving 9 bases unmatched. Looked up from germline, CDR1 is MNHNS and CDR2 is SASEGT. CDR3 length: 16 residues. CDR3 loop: CASSEAGLGGGNEQFF. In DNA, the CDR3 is TGTGCCAGCAGTGAAGCGGGATTGGGGGGAGGGAATGAGCAGTTCTTC.

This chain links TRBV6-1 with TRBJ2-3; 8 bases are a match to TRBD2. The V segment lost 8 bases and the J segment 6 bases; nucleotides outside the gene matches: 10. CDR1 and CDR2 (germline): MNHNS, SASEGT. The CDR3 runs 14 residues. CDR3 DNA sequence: TGTGCCAGCCATAGCGGGAAAATTGGGGATACGCAGTATTTT. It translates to CASHSGKIGDTQYF.

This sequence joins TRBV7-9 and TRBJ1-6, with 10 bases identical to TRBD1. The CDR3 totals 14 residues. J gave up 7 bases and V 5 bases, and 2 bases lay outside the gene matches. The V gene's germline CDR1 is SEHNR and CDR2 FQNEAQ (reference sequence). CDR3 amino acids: CASSQGQGNSPLHF. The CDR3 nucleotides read TGTGCCAGCAGCCAGGGACAGGGGAATTCACCCCTCCACTTT.

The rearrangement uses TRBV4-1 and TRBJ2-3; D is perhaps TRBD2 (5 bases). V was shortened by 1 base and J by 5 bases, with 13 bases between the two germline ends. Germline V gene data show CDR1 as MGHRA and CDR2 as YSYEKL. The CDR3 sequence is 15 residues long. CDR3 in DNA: TGCGCCAGCAGCCAAGGCCACGGAGGTGAAGATACGCAGTATTTT. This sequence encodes CASSQGHGGEDTQYF.

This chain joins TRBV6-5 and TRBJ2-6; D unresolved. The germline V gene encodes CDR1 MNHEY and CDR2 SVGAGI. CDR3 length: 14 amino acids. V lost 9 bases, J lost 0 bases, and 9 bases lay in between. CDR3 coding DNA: TGTGCCAGTGCACAGATCTCTGGGGCCAACGTCCTGACTTTC. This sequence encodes CASAQISGANVLTF.

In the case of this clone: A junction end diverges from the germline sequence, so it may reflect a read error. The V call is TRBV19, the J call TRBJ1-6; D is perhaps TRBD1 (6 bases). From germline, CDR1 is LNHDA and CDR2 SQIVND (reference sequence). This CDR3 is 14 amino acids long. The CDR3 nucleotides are TGTGCCAGTAGAGGGGGTCTTTTGAATTCACCCCTACACTTT. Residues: CASRGGLLNSPLHF.

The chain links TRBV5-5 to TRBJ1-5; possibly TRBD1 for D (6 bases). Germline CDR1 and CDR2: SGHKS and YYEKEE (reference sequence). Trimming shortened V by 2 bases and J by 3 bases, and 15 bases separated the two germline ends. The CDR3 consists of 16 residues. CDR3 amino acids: CASSLWQGMVNQPQHF. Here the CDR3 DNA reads TGTGCCAGCAGCTTATGGCAGGGGATGGTCAATCAGCCCCAGCATTTT.

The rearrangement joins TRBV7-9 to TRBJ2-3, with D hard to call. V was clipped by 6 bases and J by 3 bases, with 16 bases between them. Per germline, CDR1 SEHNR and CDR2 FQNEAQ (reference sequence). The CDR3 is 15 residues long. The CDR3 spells CASRARTQATDTQYF. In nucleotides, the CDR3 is TGTGCCAGCAGAGCACGAACCCAGGCGACAGATACGCAGTATTTT.

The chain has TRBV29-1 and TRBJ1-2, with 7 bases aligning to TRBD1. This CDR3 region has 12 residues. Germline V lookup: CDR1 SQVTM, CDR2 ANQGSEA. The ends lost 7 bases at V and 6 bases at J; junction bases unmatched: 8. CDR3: CSAQGLRNGYTF. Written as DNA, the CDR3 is TGCAGCGCACAGGGGTTGAGGAATGGCTACACCTTC.

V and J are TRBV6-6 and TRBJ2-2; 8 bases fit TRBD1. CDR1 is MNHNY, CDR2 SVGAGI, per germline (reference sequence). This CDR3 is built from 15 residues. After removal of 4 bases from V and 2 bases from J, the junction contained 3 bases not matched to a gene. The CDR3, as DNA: TGTGCCAGCAGTTTTGGACAGGGAAACACCGGGGAGCTGTTTTTT. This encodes CASSFGQGNTGELFF.

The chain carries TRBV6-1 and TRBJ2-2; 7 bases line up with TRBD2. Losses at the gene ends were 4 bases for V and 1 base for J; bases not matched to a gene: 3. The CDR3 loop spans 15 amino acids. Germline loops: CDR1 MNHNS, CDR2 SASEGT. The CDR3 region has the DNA TGTGCCAGCAGTGTCCTAGCGGTGAACACCGGGGAGCTGTTTTTT. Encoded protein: CASSVLAVNTGELFF.